The 22 T cell receptor beta chains below all came from one sample that was sequenced in a study of control samples from healthy donors and cancer patients. TCRdb keeps only in-frame clones here, not all; method: immunoSEQ multiplex PCR. The sample has roughly 92,000 clones; 86% are singletons. The sequenced sample consisted of blood. These receptors were obtained from a woman between 50 and 59 years old in good health.

V is TRBV12-3 or TRBV12-4 and J is TRBJ2-3; 7 bases line up with TRBD2. The CDR3 consists of 13 residues. V lost 8 bases and J lost 4; bases outside the gene matches: 6. In DNA, the CDR3 is TGTGCCAGCTCCGCGGGGGAGGCAGATACGCAGTATTTT. Protein: CASSAGEADTQYF.

In this sample, this clone turned up once. In DNA form, the CDR3 reads TGTGCCAGCAGCTTATGGAATGGGCCCGGGCAATCCAAAAACATTCAGTACTTC. This gives the protein CASSLWNGPGQSKNIQYF. This sequence joins TRBV7-3 and TRBJ2-4; D call uncertain. With 2 bases removed from V and 2 bases from J, the gap between germline ends came to 19 bases. Germline V lookup: CDR1 SGHTA, CDR2 FQGTGA. The CDR3 spans 18 residues.

This clone has only one observation. The gene calls are TRBV7-2 and TRBJ2-5; D could derive from TRBD1 or TRBD2 (5 bases each). Trimming shortened V by 5 bases and J by 4 bases, and 17 bases separated the two germline ends. The V gene's germline CDR1 is SGHTA and CDR2 FQGNSA. This CDR3 is 15 amino acids long. The CDR3 loop reads CASSKAGTQGETQYF. CDR3 DNA: TGTGCCAGCAGCAAAGCCGGGACCCAGGGAGAGACCCAGTACTTC. The full variable domain, its missing parts supplied by reference TRBV7-2 and TRBJ2-5, is GAGVSQSPSNKVTEKGKDVELRCDPISGHTALYWYRQSLGQGLEFLIYFQGNSAPDKSGLPSDRFSAERTGGSVSTLTIQRTQQEDSAVYLCASSKAGTQGETQYFGPGTRLLVL.

The rearrangement links TRBV7-9 to TRBJ1-3; TRBD1 is a possible D gene (5 bases). The CDR3 has 14 residues. Trimming pared 5 bases from V and 3 bases from J, leaving 11 bases between. Per germline, CDR1 SEHNR and CDR2 FQNEAQ (reference sequence). The CDR3 sequence is CASSHGDGGNTIYF. The DNA for the CDR3 is TGTGCCAGCAGCCACGGGGACGGTGGAAACACCATATATTTT.

V gene TRBV27 combines with J gene TRBJ2-1; no reliable D call. Between the trimmed V and J ends, which lost 3 bases and 3 bases, there was a span of 0 bases. Germline V CDR1 and CDR2: MNHEY, SMNVEV (reference sequence). CDR3 length: 11 residues. The CDR3 sequence is CASSFYNEQFF. The DNA for the CDR3 is TGTGCCAGCAGTTTCTACAATGAGCAGTTCTTC.

The V and J genes are TRBV5-8 and TRBJ1-6; 7 bases match TRBD1. V shed 0 bases and J 8 bases; nucleotides not matched to a gene: 5. Germline-derived CDR1 and CDR2 are SGHTS and YDEGEE. CDR3 length: 15 amino acids. CDR3 sequence (DNA): TGTGCCAGCAGCTTGGGTGACAGGGTTCATTCACCCCTCCACTTT. Translation: CASSLGDRVHSPLHF.

The genes are TRBV29-1 and TRBJ2-7, with unresolved D. V was shortened by 1 base and J by 4 bases, with 11 bases between the two germline ends. CDR3 length equals 13 residues. The germline gives CDR1 SQVTM, CDR2 ANQGSEA. CDR3 loop: CSVEAPGQYEQYF. CDR3 in DNA: TGCAGCGTTGAAGCGCCGGGCCAATACGAGCAGTACTTC.

This clone was recorded only once. The CDR3 loop is CASSGYGRTSYNEQFF. The CDR3, as DNA: TGTGCCAGCAGTGGTTACGGACGGACGTCCTACAATGAGCAGTTCTTC. The chain employs TRBV6-1 and TRBJ2-1; no clear D. This CDR3 spans 16 amino acids. With 4 bases removed from V and 1 base from J, the gap between germline ends came to 14 bases. Germline V CDR1 and CDR2: MNHNS, SASEGT.

The CDR3 spells CASSFPKGGLHANTGELFF. The CDR3 DNA sequence: TGCGCCAGCAGCTTTCCTAAAGGGGGCCTACACGCGAACACCGGGGAGCTGTTTTTT. The chain couples TRBV5-1 to TRBJ2-2; 7 nucleotides agree with TRBD1. The germline V gene has CDR1 SGHRS and CDR2 YFSETQ. With V trimmed by 2 bases and J by 0 bases, 13 bases remained unmatched. There are 19 residues in the CDR3.

J is TRBJ1-1 and V is TRBV7-2; the D is unclear. Looked up from germline, CDR1 is SGHTA and CDR2 is FQGNSA. The CDR3 contains 14 residues. V gave up 1 base and J gave up 4 bases, with 10 bases separating them. The CDR3 DNA reads as TGTGCCAGCAGCTTAGTTGGGAGGTCCACTGAAGCTTTCTTT. Its protein product is CASSLVGRSTEAFF. Using reference TRBV7-2 and TRBJ1-1 for the parts outside the CDR3, the full variable domain is GAGVSQSPSNKVTEKGKDVELRCDPISGHTALYWYRQSLGQGLEFLIYFQGNSAPDKSGLPSDRFSAERTGGSVSTLTIQRTQQEDSAVYLCASSLVGRSTEAFFGQGTRLTVV.

The V gene is TRBV2, the J gene TRBJ1-1; D might be TRBD1 (5 bases). Per germline, CDR1 SNHLY and CDR2 FYNNEI. Trimming shortened V by 8 bases and J by 2 bases, and 9 bases separated the two germline ends. The CDR3 is 12 amino acids. As DNA, the CDR3 is TGTGCCAGCGCGTGGACAAACACTGAAGCTTTCTTT. Residues: CASAWTNTEAFF.

This clone showed up just a few times. The gene calls are TRBV4-2 and TRBJ2-5, with 9 bases identical to TRBD2. With V trimmed by 1 base and J by 4 bases, 7 bases remained unmatched. Germline lookup yields CDR1 LGHNA and CDR2 YNFKEQ. This CDR3 contains 16 residues. CDR3 DNA: TGTGCCAGCAGCCAAGGTGGCGGGAGGGCGAGAGAGACCCAGTACTTC. This encodes CASSQGGGRARETQYF.

The V call is TRBV19, the J call TRBJ1-5, with D perhaps TRBD1 (5 bases). V lost 0 bases and J 5 bases, leaving 14 bases between the germline ends. The length of the CDR3 is 16 residues. From germline, CDR1 is LNHDA and CDR2 SQIVND (reference sequence). The CDR3 protein is CASSIDAGAGYQPQHF. In DNA, the CDR3 is TGTGCCAGTAGTATAGATGCCGGGGCTGGTTATCAGCCCCAGCATTTT. Combining the CDR3 with reference TRBV19 and TRBJ1-5 gives the whole variable domain DGGITQSPKYLFRKEGQNVTLSCEQNLNHDAMYWYRQDPGQGLRLIYYSQIVNDFQKGDIAEGYSVSREKKESFPLTVTSAQKNPTAFYLCASSIDAGAGYQPQHFGDGTRLSIL.

J is TRBJ1-1 and V is TRBV7-2; D remains unclear. Trimming removed 0 bases from V and 6 bases from J, with 14 bases in between. The CDR3 is 15 residues long. CDR1 and CDR2 (germline): SGHTA, FQGNSA. This CDR3 reads CASSLAVSYQSEAFF. DNA of the CDR3: TGTGCCAGCAGCTTAGCAGTGTCTTACCAGTCTGAAGCTTTCTTT.

V and J are TRBV6-5 and TRBJ2-3, with D hard to call. In germline, CDR1 is MNHEY, CDR2 SVGAGI. There are 13 residues in the CDR3. With 6 bases removed from V and 0 bases from J, the gap between germline ends came to 7 bases. The CDR3 loop reads CASRGPSTDTQYF. The CDR3 nucleotides read TGTGCCAGCAGGGGCCCTAGCACAGATACGCAGTATTTT.

The chain combines TRBV6-2 or TRBV6-3 with TRBJ1-1; possible D gene TRBD1, 5 bases. Germline V gene data show CDR1 as MNHEY and CDR2 as SVGEGT. Trimming removed 1 base from V and 6 bases from J, with 18 bases in between. The CDR3 is 16 residues long. CDR3 protein: CASSYLLGGGSSEAFF. The CDR3 DNA is TGTGCCAGCAGTTACTTACTTGGGGGGGGGAGCTCTGAAGCTTTCTTT.

The chain joins TRBV7-3 to TRBJ1-6; maybe TRBD1 (5 bases). Trimming took off 2 bases at V and 8 bases at J, with 10 bases between the two ends. This CDR3 has 14 residues. Germline V gene sequence: CDR1 SGHTA, CDR2 FQGTGA. The CDR3 spells CASSLLVGDSPLHF. In nucleotides, the CDR3 is TGTGCCAGCAGCTTACTGGTAGGGGATTCACCCCTCCACTTT.

The V and J genes are TRBV7-9 and TRBJ1-2; D is undetermined. Trimming removed 4 bases at V and 4 bases at J, with 25 bases between. The CDR3 length is 18 residues. Germline assignment: CDR1 SEHNR and CDR2 FQNEAQ (reference sequence). The CDR3 region is CASSSSGHGERTSYGYTF. Here the CDR3 DNA reads TGTGCCAGCAGCTCTAGTGGTCACGGGGAGCGAACTTCCTATGGCTACACCTTC.

Points on this clone: The sample carries other DNA sequences with the same CDR3. The rearrangement joins TRBV7-3 to TRBJ1-1; D call uncertain. The CDR3 is 13 amino acids. Germline V lookup: CDR1 SGHTA, CDR2 FQGTGA. V lost 1 base to trimming and J lost 1 base, with 4 bases between them. The CDR3 sequence: CASSLSQNTEAFF. Written as DNA, the CDR3 is TGTGCCAGCAGCTTAAGCCAGAACACTGAAGCTTTCTTT.

This chain joins TRBV7-2 and TRBJ2-1; 7 bases are shared with TRBD1. CDR1 is SGHTA and CDR2 is FQGNSA in the germline V gene. CDR3 length: 14 amino acids. Trimming took 4 bases from V and 10 from J; bases not matched to a gene: 10. The CDR3 coding sequence is TGTGCCAGCAGCTCGACCCGAACAGGGGACGAGCAGTTCTTC. It codes for CASSSTRTGDEQFF.

This clone appeared a single time. This rearrangement joins TRBV6-6 to TRBJ1-4; tentative D call: TRBD1 (5 bases). The V and J ends lost 6 bases and 3 bases respectively, with 11 bases between them. From germline, CDR1 is MNHNY and CDR2 SVGAGI (reference sequence). The CDR3 has 14 amino acids. The CDR3 DNA sequence: TGTGCCAGCAGCTCCGGGGGTGCTAATGAAAAACTGTTTTTT. This gives the protein CASSSGGANEKLFF.

The J gene is TRBJ2-7, the V gene TRBV10-3; D gene unclear. Trimming took off 4 bases at V and 0 bases at J, with 4 bases between the two ends. Germline V gene data show CDR1 as ENHRY and CDR2 as SYGVKD. There are 12 residues in the CDR3. CDR3 sequence: CAISAGSYEQYF. DNA of the CDR3: TGTGCCATCAGTGCGGGCTCCTACGAGCAGTACTTC.